Ten or more counts support the clone carrying this TCR beta chain. Its antigen is not known. Patients with uncontrolled infections, other autoimmune diseases, pregnancy or lactation were excluded. Isolation of PBMCs was performed on about 10 ml fresh peripheral blood. These data are taken from a study of T cells in Graves' hyperthyroidism and ophthalmopathy. Findings of the study overall: Stable hyperthyroidism was separated from ophthalmopathy by a model based on 13 V-J features. Blood also showed most of the thyroid clonotypes that were expanded above 0.001.

V was clipped by 8 bases and J by 1 base, with 5 bases between them. This CDR3 is 11 amino acids long. Amplified TCR beta CDR3 regions derived from RNA transcripts. First-round RT-PCR targeting the TCR CDR3 was performed with the HTBI primer set. TCRdb reanalysed the multiplex PCR reads using MiXCR and keeps one entry per CDR3 protein. The table lists about 270,000 distinct CDR3 sequences, approximately 23% of them singletons. V and J are TRBV12-3 or TRBV12-4 and TRBJ2-5, with unresolved D. This receptor was obtained from a woman aged 40 to 50 with Graves' ophthalmopathy. What was sequenced was blood. Here the CDR3 reads CASGPQETQYF. CDR3 in DNA: TGTGCCAGCGGACCCCAAGAGACCCAGTACTTC.